This is a list of T cell receptor beta chains from one sample in a study of T-cell reconstitution after alpha-beta-depleted transplantation in children. TCRdb reanalysed the PCR reads using MiXCR and keeps one entry per CDR3 protein. The sample holds 200,000 to 250,000 distinct CDR3 sequences, 7.5% to 9.5% seen once. The sample was PBMCs, mostly from graft donor cells, taken 180 days after TCRalphabeta/CD19-depleted stem cell transplant. These receptors were collected from a male patient aged 10 to 17 who had a stem cell transplant for acute lymphoblastic leukemia, so the T cells may come from the graft donor. CDR3s include the opening cysteine and the closing phenylalanine or tryptophan. Fields, in order: D gene, J gene, clone size, V gene, CDR3 DNA, CDR3 protein. D genes are given only for firm matches. A row's size may be missing; if present it is once, few, many or a size class.

>-|TRBJ2-5|many|TRBV7-2
TGTGCCAGCCTGCATCAGGGGAGAGGGCAAGAGACCCAGTACTTC
CASLHQGRGQETQYF
>-|TRBJ2-5|many|TRBV20-1
TGCAGTGCTAGTGGGGGGGCAGGGGCTGGGACCCAGTACTTC
CSASGGAGAGTQYF
>TRBD2|TRBJ2-1|few|TRBV27
TGTGCCAGCAGTTTTGGGACTAGCGTAAATGAGCAGTTCTTC
CASSFGTSVNEQFF
>TRBD2|TRBJ2-2|many|TRBV9
TGTGCCAGCAGCAAAAGCGGGAGGGCTGCGGGGGAGCTGTTTTTT
CASSKSGRAAGELFF
>TRBD2|TRBJ2-5|many|TRBV6-5
TGTGCCAGCAGCCAGAAACTAGCGGGACTGTTGGAGACCCAGTACTTC
CASSQKLAGLLETQYF
>TRBD1|TRBJ1-1|many|TRBV11-3
TGTGCCAGCAGCGCGACAGGGGGTGAAGCTTTCTTT
CASSATGGEAFF
>-|TRBJ2-7|many|TRBV6-1
TGTGCCAGCACCCTGGGACACCCCAACTTCTACGAGCAGTACTTC
CASTLGHPNFYEQYF
>TRBD2|TRBJ2-3|many|TRBV28
TGTGCCAGCAGCTTCCCGAGCGGGGGGGGCACAGATACGCAGTATTTT
CASSFPSGGGTDTQYF
>-|TRBJ2-1|-|TRBV6-1
TGTGCCAGCGTGGCCGGTGAGCAGTTCTTC
CASVAGEQFF
>-|TRBJ2-1|many|TRBV9
TGTGCCAGCAGCGTCCGGGGGCCGGACGATGAGCAGTTCTTC
CASSVRGPDDEQFF
>TRBD2|TRBJ2-7|many|TRBV5-1
TGCGCCAGCAGCCGGGGGGGTAACGAGCAGTACTTC
CASSRGGNEQYF
>TRBD1|TRBJ1-2|many|TRBV25-1
TGTGCCAGCAGTGTAATCAGGGGGCGAGGCTACACCTTC
CASSVIRGRGYTF
>-|TRBJ2-3|few|TRBV5-6
TGTGCCAGCAGCTTGACAGGGTCGGGTGGCACAGATACGCAGTATTTT
CASSLTGSGGTDTQYF
>-|TRBJ1-1|many|TRBV5-1
TGCGCCAGCAGCTTGGATCACAGGTTGAACACTGAAGCTTTCTTT
CASSLDHRLNTEAFF
>TRBD1|TRBJ2-1|many|TRBV5-4
TGTGCCAGCAGCGCCGGGACAGGGTGGCACAATGAGCAGTTCTTC
CASSAGTGWHNEQFF
>-|TRBJ2-5|many|TRBV20-1
TGCAGTGCTAGAGATAACCGAGGACACTCAGAGACCCAGTACTTC
CSARDNRGHSETQYF
>-|TRBJ1-1|many|TRBV18
TGTGCCAGCTCATCCCGGGCCCTGAACACTGAAGCTTTCTTT
CASSSRALNTEAFF
>TRBD1|TRBJ2-7|many|TRBV10-2
TGCGCCAGCAGTTACTACACAGGGGTTAAGGCCTACGAGCAGTACTTC
CASSYYTGVKAYEQYF
>-|TRBJ2-3|many|TRBV28
TGTGCCAGCAGCTCGCGGAAGGGAGCGCAGTATTTT
CASSSRKGAQYF
>TRBD1|TRBJ2-7|many|TRBV20-1
TGCAGTGCTAGAGCCGGGACAGGGAGCTACGAGCAGTACTTC
CSARAGTGSYEQYF
>TRBD2|TRBJ2-7|many|TRBV4-1
TGCGCCAGCAGCCAAAGTCTAGCGGTCCGCTACGAGCAGTACTTC
CASSQSLAVRYEQYF
>TRBD1|TRBJ1-5|-|TRBV7-8
TGTGCCAGCAGGTCCGGGACAGGGGATCAGCCCCAGCATTTT
CASRSGTGDQPQHF
>-|TRBJ1-2|many|TRBV3-1
TGTGCCAGCAGCCATAGCGACAGGTCTAACTATGGCTACACCTTC
CASSHSDRSNYGYTF
>TRBD1|TRBJ2-1|-|TRBV7-8
TGTGCCAGCAGCTCACCCCGACAGGGAAGGGACCTTTACAATGAGCAGTTCTTC
CASSSPRQGRDLYNEQFF
>-|TRBJ2-7|-|TRBV7-6
TGTGCCAGCAGCTTAGAGCAGGGGCCTTCCTACGAGCAGTACTTC
CASSLEQGPSYEQYF
>-|TRBJ1-1|few|TRBV18
TGTGCCAGCTTACGGACAGTCCAGAACACTGAAGCTTTCTTT
CASLRTVQNTEAFF
>TRBD2|TRBJ2-1|many|TRBV11-2
TGTGCCAGCAGCCAGCGGGCTAGCGGGAGGTTATCAAATGAGCAGTTCTTC
CASSQRASGRLSNEQFF
>TRBD2|TRBJ2-5|few|TRBV20-1
TGCAGTGCACCGTTCCCCGTGGGCGGGAGGCAGGAGACCCAGTACTTC
CSAPFPVGGRQETQYF
>-|TRBJ2-7|many|TRBV6-5
TGTGCCAGCAGTTACGGTACTGATTCCTACGAGCAGTACTTC
CASSYGTDSYEQYF
>-|TRBJ2-2|many|TRBV24-1
TGTGCCACCAGTCCCTCCCTGGGGGTCACCGGGGAGCTGTTTTTT
CATSPSLGVTGELFF
>-|TRBJ2-5|many|TRBV14
TGTGCCAGCAGCCACAGAGTGCCCGAAGAGACCCAGTACTTC
CASSHRVPEETQYF
>-|TRBJ1-2|many|TRBV10-2
TGCGCCAGCAGTGTAGGGGTCTATGGCTACACCTTC
CASSVGVYGYTF
>TRBD2|TRBJ2-1|many|TRBV7-2
TGTGCCAGCAGCTTTCCCGGGACTAGCGGTCCGTACAATGAGCAGTTCTTC
CASSFPGTSGPYNEQFF
>-|TRBJ2-7|many|TRBV18
TGTGCCAGCTCACCAAGGAGGGAAGCCTACGAGCAGTACTTC
CASSPRREAYEQYF
>-|TRBJ2-3|many|TRBV27
TGTGCCAGCAGCCAGCGGGTCTACACAGATACGCAGTATTTT
CASSQRVYTDTQYF
>-|TRBJ2-2|many|TRBV19
TGTGCCAGTAGTATCACTAGAACCGGGGAGCTGTTTTTT
CASSITRTGELFF
>-|TRBJ2-2|-|TRBV21-1
TGTGCCAGCAGCAAAGCCGTACAGGGCTACCCGTTTTACACCGGGGAGCTGTTTTTT
CASSKAVQGYPFYTGELFF
>-|TRBJ1-1|many|TRBV4-3
TGCGCCAGCAGCCAAGTATCAGGGAAAGCTGAAGCTTTCTTT
CASSQVSGKAEAFF
>-|TRBJ2-5|many|TRBV18
TGTGCCAGCTCACCACCCCAGGGGCCGGATGGAGAGACCCAGTACTTC
CASSPPQGPDGETQYF
>TRBD1|TRBJ2-7|many|TRBV5-1
TGCGCCAGCAGCTTGTACGGACAGGGGGCCTACGAGCAGTACTTC
CASSLYGQGAYEQYF
>TRBD2|TRBJ2-7|-|TRBV7-2
TGTGCCAGCAGCTACGGACTAGGAATGTTTTCCTCCTACGAGCAGTACTTC
CASSYGLGMFSSYEQYF
>TRBD1|TRBJ1-2|many|TRBV28
TGTGCCAGCAGTTTGGGACAGGGGGGCTATGGCTACACCTTC
CASSLGQGGYGYTF
>TRBD2|TRBJ2-1|many|TRBV24-1
TGTGCCACCAGTGAAACGGCGGGAGAAGGCTACAATGAGCAGTTCTTC
CATSETAGEGYNEQFF
>-|TRBJ1-6|-|TRBV4-2
TGTGCCATGGGCCCAGGGAGCAGCACGAATAATTCACCCCTCCACTTT
CAMGPGSSTNNSPLHF
>TRBD2|TRBJ2-5|many|TRBV6-1
TGTGCCAGCAGTGAAGCTCGTGGACTAGCGGGGAGCCTTCAAGAGACCCAGTACTTC
CASSEARGLAGSLQETQYF
>-|TRBJ2-2|many|TRBV7-6
TGTGCCAGCAGCTTAGCGGCAGGGCCCACCGGGGAGCTGTTTTTT
CASSLAAGPTGELFF
>-|TRBJ2-7|-|TRBV19
TGTGCCAGTAGTATCCAGGGGACAAATCCCTACGAGCAGTACTTC
CASSIQGTNPYEQYF
>TRBD2|TRBJ2-1|many|TRBV9
TGTGCCAGCAGCGTAGACCCGGCTAGCGGGACCTACAATGAGCAGTTCTTC
CASSVDPASGTYNEQFF
>-|TRBJ1-1|many|TRBV5-1
TGCGCCAGCAGCTTCGCGACACCGGGGGGGACTGAAGCTTTCTTT
CASSFATPGGTEAFF
>TRBD2|TRBJ2-1|few|TRBV7-9
TGTGCCAGCAGCTTAAGTCTAGCGGAAGCGAATGAGCAGTTCTTC
CASSLSLAEANEQFF